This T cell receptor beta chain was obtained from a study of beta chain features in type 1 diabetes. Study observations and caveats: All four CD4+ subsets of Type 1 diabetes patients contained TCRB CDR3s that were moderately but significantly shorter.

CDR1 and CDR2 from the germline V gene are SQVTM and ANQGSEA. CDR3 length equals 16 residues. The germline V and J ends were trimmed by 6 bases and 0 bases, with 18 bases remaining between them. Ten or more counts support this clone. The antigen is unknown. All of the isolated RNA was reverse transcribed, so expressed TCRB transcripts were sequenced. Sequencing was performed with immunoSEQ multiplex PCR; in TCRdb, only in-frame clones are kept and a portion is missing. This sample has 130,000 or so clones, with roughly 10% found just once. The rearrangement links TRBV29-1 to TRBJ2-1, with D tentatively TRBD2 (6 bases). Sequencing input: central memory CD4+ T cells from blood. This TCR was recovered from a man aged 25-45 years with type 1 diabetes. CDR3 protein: CSVSLGTPSSYNEQFF. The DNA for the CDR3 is TGCAGCGTCTCACTCGGGACTCCTAGCTCCTACAATGAGCAGTTCTTC.